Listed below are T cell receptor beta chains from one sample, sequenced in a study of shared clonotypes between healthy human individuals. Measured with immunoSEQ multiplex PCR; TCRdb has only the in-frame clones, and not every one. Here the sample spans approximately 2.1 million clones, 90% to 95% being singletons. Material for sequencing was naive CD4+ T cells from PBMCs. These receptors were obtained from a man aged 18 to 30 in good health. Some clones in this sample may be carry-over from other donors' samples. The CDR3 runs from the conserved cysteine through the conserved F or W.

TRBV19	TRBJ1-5	CASEWRGASNQPQHF
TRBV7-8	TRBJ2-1	CASSPLRLAAYNEQFF
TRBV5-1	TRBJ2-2	CASSPSSGELFF
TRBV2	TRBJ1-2	CASSEYHPGYTF
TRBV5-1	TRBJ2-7	CASSLSAGAHEQYF
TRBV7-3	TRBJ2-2	CASGIGGELFF
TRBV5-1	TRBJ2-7	CASSLEDRAYEQYF
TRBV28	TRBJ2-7	CASSFQPAPEQYF
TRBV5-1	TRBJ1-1	CASSSGPFPNTEAFF
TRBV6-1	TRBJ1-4	CASSWTGENEKLFF
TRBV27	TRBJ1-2	CASRFKQGQGYGYTF
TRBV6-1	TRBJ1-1	CASSTAYNTEAFF
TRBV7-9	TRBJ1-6	CASSTWRGQERISPLHF
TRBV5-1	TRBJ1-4	CASSPTANANEKLFF
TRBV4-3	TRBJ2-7	CASSRTASSGSYEQYF
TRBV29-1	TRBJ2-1	CSVAGLAHVEQFF
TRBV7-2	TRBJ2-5	CASSLGVRSRETQYF
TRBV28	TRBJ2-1	CASSSYWREKDEQFF
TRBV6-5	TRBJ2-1	CASSSGGAGRNEQFF